This T cell receptor beta chain was obtained from a study of T cell responses to AZD1222 COVID-19 vaccine. Looking at the study overall: Pooled in the analysis were second doses at about 4 or about 12 weeks. General study results and limits: Baseline serology detected seropositivity in only five or six AZD1222 recipients. A mostly white British donor set with more females was recruited, and clonal diversity was possibly underestimated.

Points on this clone: Its antigen is unknown.

The CDR3 runs to 14 residues. V was trimmed by 2 bases and J by 2 bases, leaving 9 bases between them. Germline-derived CDR1 and CDR2 are SEHNR and FQNEAQ (reference sequence). Data came from immunoSEQ multiplex PCR; TCRdb stores just in-frame clones and leaves some out. Found here are 140,000 to 150,000 clones, roughly nine tenths of them singletons; the top ten hold around 1.6%. The TCR sequence derives from an adult in good health. The V gene is TRBV7-9, the J gene TRBJ1-2; D gene ambiguous. The input for sequencing was peripheral blood, taken on day 0 of AZD1222 vaccination. The CDR3: CASSLTDGNYGYTF. The CDR3, as DNA: TGTGCCAGCAGCTTAACAGACGGAAACTATGGCTACACCTTC.